The 17 T cell receptor beta chains presented below share a single source sample, sequenced in a study of shared clonotypes between healthy human individuals. Sequenced by immunoSEQ multiplex PCR; TCRdb stores in-frame clones only, minus some. Among around 700,000 clones listed, about 92% were seen once. Naive CD8 populations comprised CD45RO-negative cells positively selected for CCR7, excluding terminally differentiated effector memory CD45RA+ cells. The specimen was naive CD8+ T cells sorted from blood. These receptor sequences come from a man between 25 and 39 years old in good health.

This chain connects TRBV7-8 to TRBJ2-1; 8 positions match TRBD2. V lost 5 bases to trimming and J lost 8 bases; unmatched junction nucleotides: 23. The germline V gene encodes CDR1 SGHVS and CDR2 FQNEAQ. The CDR3 is made up of 19 amino acids. For the CDR3, the DNA is TGTGCCAGCAGCCAACAGAATCCCGGGACTAGAGTGTTCCGGCATGAGCAGTTCTTC. Protein sequence: CASSQQNPGTRVFRHEQFF.

V and J are TRBV7-9 and TRBJ1-4; D is unclear. The germline V gene has CDR1 SEHNR and CDR2 FQNEAQ (reference sequence). The CDR3 runs to 16 residues. The V end was cut by 5 bases, the J end by 4 bases, with 17 bases between. CDR3 residues: CASSAVDGSYNEKLFF. CDR3 nucleotide sequence: TGTGCCAGCAGCGCCGTCGACGGCTCTTATAATGAAAAACTGTTTTTT.

V gene TRBV7-6 combines with J gene TRBJ1-1; TRBD1 aligns across 7 bases. This CDR3 is built from 14 residues. Per the germline V gene, CDR1 is SGHVS and CDR2 is FNYEAQ. The V gene end was trimmed by 7 bases and the J gene end by 0 bases; junction bases not matched to a gene: 5. CDR3 amino acids: CASIPTGLNTEAFF. DNA for the CDR3: TGTGCCAGCATCCCGACAGGGCTGAACACTGAAGCTTTCTTT.

The chain carries TRBV7-2 and TRBJ2-3; 9 positions match TRBD2. Germline CDR1 is SGHTA and CDR2 is FQGNSA. The CDR3 has 16 amino acids. Trimming at V came to 5 bases and at J to 1 base, leaving 7 bases not matched to a gene. The CDR3 here is CASSRPRTSGTDTQYF. The CDR3, as DNA: TGTGCCAGCAGCCGACCTAGGACTAGCGGCACAGATACGCAGTATTTT. Combining the CDR3 with reference TRBV7-2 and TRBJ2-3 gives the whole variable domain GAGVSQSPSNKVTEKGKDVELRCDPISGHTALYWYRQSLGQGLEFLIYFQGNSAPDKSGLPSDRFSAERTGGSVSTLTIQRTQQEDSAVYLCASSRPRTSGTDTQYFGPGTRLTVL.

This sequence joins TRBV9 and TRBJ2-1; 7 nucleotides agree with TRBD2. The CDR3 consists of 13 residues. From germline, CDR1 is SGDLS and CDR2 YYNGEE. The V segment lost 3 bases and the J segment 6 bases; nucleotides outside the gene matches: 3. In DNA, the CDR3 is TGTGCCAGCAGCGGTGGGACTATCAATGAGCAGTTCTTC. This sequence encodes CASSGGTINEQFF. The full variable domain, in which reference TRBV9 and TRBJ2-1 provide the parts outside the CDR3, is DSGVTQTPKHLITATGQRVTLRCSPRSGDLSVYWYQQSLDQGLQFLIQYYNGEERAKGNILERFSAQQFPDLHSELNLSSLELGDSALYFCASSGGTINEQFFGPGTRLTVL.

This chain links TRBV18 with TRBJ2-7, with TRBD2 as a possible D gene (6 bases). This CDR3 is built from 14 residues. V shed 6 bases and J shed 5 bases, with 17 bases lying between them. CDR1 is KGHSH, CDR2 LQKENI, per germline. CDR3 nucleotides: TGTGCCAGCTCCCCCGTAGGAGGGCTCCACGAGCAGTACTTC. Amino acids: CASSPVGGLHEQYF.

The V and J genes are TRBV30 and TRBJ2-7; TRBD1 matches 10 bases. The germline gives CDR1 GTSNPN, CDR2 SVGIG (reference sequence). Germline trimming cut 6 bases from V and 3 bases from J; bases unmatched to any gene: 11. CDR3 size: 15 residues. The CDR3 region is CACQVRDRGHYEQYF. The CDR3 DNA sequence: TGTGCCTGCCAAGTCCGGGACAGGGGACACTACGAGCAGTACTTC.

The chain combines TRBV11-2 with TRBJ2-3; no clear D. Looked up from germline, CDR1 is SGHAT and CDR2 is FQNNGV. This CDR3 contains 15 residues. The V and J ends lost 1 base and 8 bases respectively, with 16 bases between them. CDR3 bases: TGTGCCAGCAGCTTAGCTCAGCCGGTCGGCGGTACGCAGTATTTT. Translating it yields CASSLAQPVGGTQYF.

This rearrangement joins TRBV11-2 to TRBJ1-4; D gene ambiguous. The CDR3 loop spans 15 amino acids. Germline CDR1 and CDR2: SGHAT and FQNNGV. The ends were cut back, 5 bases at V and 7 bases at J, with 17 bases in the middle. The CDR3 is CASSAGGSSGEKLFF. The CDR3 DNA follows: TGTGCCAGCAGCGCAGGAGGTTCTTCTGGTGAAAAACTGTTTTTT.

The chain combines TRBV11-2 with TRBJ2-4; D remains ambiguous. V lost 2 bases and J lost 0, with 11 bases in between. Germline loops: CDR1 SGHAT, CDR2 FQNNGV. The CDR3 sequence is 16 residues long. The CDR3 loop reads CASSLSAELAKNIQYF. The CDR3 DNA reads TGTGCCAGCAGCTTAAGCGCGGAGTTAGCCAAAAACATTCAGTACTTC. The full variable domain, rest sourced from reference TRBV11-2 and TRBJ2-4, is EAGVAQSPRYKIIEKRQSVAFWCNPISGHATLYWYQQILGQGPKLLIQFQNNGVVDDSQLPKDRFSAERLKGVDSTLKIQPAKLEDSAVYLCASSLSAELAKNIQYFGAGTRLSVL.

The rearrangement joins TRBV27 to TRBJ2-5; 9 bases align to TRBD2. Germline CDR1 and CDR2: MNHEY and SMNVEV (reference sequence). V was pared by 6 bases and J by 5 bases, with 7 bases of the junction left unmatched. The CDR3 sequence is 14 residues long. CDR3 bases: TGTGCCAGCAGCACGGGACTAGCTTTTGAGACCCAGTACTTC. Its protein product is CASSTGLAFETQYF.

V is TRBV11-2 and J is TRBJ1-5, with no clear D. From germline, CDR1 is SGHAT and CDR2 FQNNGV. This CDR3 region has 14 residues. The ends were cut back, 1 base at V and 2 bases at J, with 6 bases in the middle. The CDR3 coding sequence is TGTGCCAGCAGCTTAGGGCCGGGCAATCAGCCCCAGCATTTT. It codes for CASSLGPGNQPQHF.

The chain employs TRBV5-4 and TRBJ1-1; tentatively, D is TRBD1 (6 bases). The length of the CDR3 is 15 residues. Germline V gives CDR1 SGHNT, CDR2 YYREEE (reference sequence). V lost 1 base to trimming and J lost 2 bases, with 12 bases between them. The DNA of the CDR3 is TGTGCCAGCAGCTTGCCGACAGGACTCAACACTGAAGCTTTCTTT. It translates to CASSLPTGLNTEAFF.

This clone was recorded only once. The chain uses TRBV4-3 and TRBJ2-3; TRBD2 matches at 9 bases. V lost 2 bases to trimming and J lost 5 bases; unmatched junction nucleotides: 5. Germline loops: CDR1 LGHNA, CDR2 YSLEER. The CDR3 spans 15 residues. In DNA, the CDR3 is TGCGCCAGCAGCCAAATAGCGGGAGCGGTAGATACGCAGTATTTT. This gives the protein CASSQIAGAVDTQYF.

The V and J genes are TRBV6-5 and TRBJ2-7, with D perhaps being TRBD1 or TRBD2 (5 bases each). CDR1 MNHEY and CDR2 SVGAGI come from the germline V gene. Trimming stripped 6 bases from V and 2 bases from J, with 17 bases between. This CDR3 is 15 amino acids long. The CDR3, as DNA: TGTGCCAGCAGCCCCAGGGAGAAGGGCGCCTACGAGCAGTACTTC. Translating gives CASSPREKGAYEQYF.

The V and J genes are TRBV29-1 and TRBJ2-7; 10 bases align to TRBD1. Trimming at V came to 6 bases and at J to 6 bases, leaving 5 bases not matched to a gene. This CDR3 is built from 12 residues. CDR1 SQVTM and CDR2 ANQGSEA come from the germline V gene. This CDR3 is CSVVGTGVEQYF. The CDR3 DNA is TGCAGCGTCGTCGGGACAGGGGTCGAGCAGTACTTC.

V gene TRBV27 combines with J gene TRBJ2-1; possibly TRBD2 for D (5 bases). Germline CDR1 is MNHEY and CDR2 is SMNVEV (reference sequence). The CDR3 has 14 residues. V was shortened by 7 bases and J by 6 bases, with 16 bases between the two germline ends. The CDR3: CASKVPTRVNEQFF. CDR3 nucleotide sequence: TGTGCCAGCAAGGTACCAACTAGGGTCAATGAGCAGTTCTTC.